A selection of T cell receptor beta chains follows, all from one sample in a study of cytotoxic CD8 clonotypes in ibrutinib-treated CLL. Generated by immunoSEQ multiplex PCR, the TCRdb table keeps only in-frame clones and is missing some. Here the sample spans around 25,000 clones, approximately 71% being singletons. The sample in question was PBMCs, obtained at disease progression, from a patient treated with ibrutinib. Receptors were obtained from a human donor with chronic lymphocytic leukemia. Each CDR3 is given with its conserved first and last residue. Fields, in order: D gene, J gene, V gene, clone size, CDR3 DNA, CDR3 protein. D genes are given only for firm matches. Rows give clone size only sometimes, using once, few, many, or a class for an expanded clone.

D gene: TRBD1
J gene: TRBJ2-5
V gene: TRBV5-5
clone size: .
CDR3 DNA: TGTGCCAGCAGCTTACAGGGGATAGAGACCCAGTACTTC
CDR3 protein: CASSLQGIETQYF

D gene: TRBD2
J gene: TRBJ2-7
V gene: TRBV4-1
clone size: .
CDR3 DNA: TGCGCCAGCAGCCCCCTCCCGGGAGGCCACGAGCAGTACTTC
CDR3 protein: CASSPLPGGHEQYF

D gene: TRBD1
J gene: TRBJ1-1
V gene: TRBV7-8
clone size: .
CDR3 DNA: TGTGCCAGCAGCTTAGGTGTAGGGGGCAGTGGGACTGAAGCTTTCTTT
CDR3 protein: CASSLGVGGSGTEAFF

D gene: .
J gene: TRBJ2-7
V gene: TRBV6-5
clone size: .
CDR3 DNA: TGTGCCAGCAGTTACGGCAGGGCGGCCTACGAGCAGTACTTC
CDR3 protein: CASSYGRAAYEQYF

D gene: .
J gene: TRBJ1-2
V gene: TRBV27
clone size: once
CDR3 DNA: TGTGCCAGCAGCGCTCGGGACAACTATGGCTACACCTTC
CDR3 protein: CASSARDNYGYTF

D gene: TRBD1
J gene: TRBJ2-1
V gene: TRBV5-6
clone size: .
CDR3 DNA: TGTGCCAGCAGCTGGGTAAGGACAGGGCCCAATGAGCAGTTCTTC
CDR3 protein: CASSWVRTGPNEQFF

D gene: .
J gene: TRBJ1-2
V gene: TRBV5-6
clone size: .
CDR3 DNA: TGTGCCAGCAGCTTGCAGGGGCTCAGCTATGGCTACACCTTC
CDR3 protein: CASSLQGLSYGYTF

D gene: .
J gene: TRBJ1-1
V gene: TRBV10-3
clone size: few
CDR3 DNA: TGTGCCATCAGTGAGTCGTCAGGCCTCAACACTGAAGCTTTCTTT
CDR3 protein: CAISESSGLNTEAFF

D gene: .
J gene: TRBJ2-7
V gene: TRBV7-2
clone size: .
CDR3 DNA: TGTGCCAGCAGCCCACCCGCCGGGGAACTGGGCGAGCAGTACTTC
CDR3 protein: CASSPPAGELGEQYF

D gene: .
J gene: TRBJ1-1
V gene: TRBV4-1
clone size: .
CDR3 DNA: TGCGCCAGCAGCCTAAAATGGGGGGACACTGAAGCTTTCTTT
CDR3 protein: CASSLKWGDTEAFF

D gene: .
J gene: TRBJ2-3
V gene: TRBV12-5
clone size: .
CDR3 DNA: TGTGCTAGTGGCACCCCTCAGGGCGGGGTGAGCACAGATACGCAGTATTTT
CDR3 protein: CASGTPQGGVSTDTQYF

D gene: TRBD1
J gene: TRBJ2-5
V gene: TRBV30
clone size: .
CDR3 DNA: TGTGCCTGGAAAAGGGGGCACCTGGGGGAGACCCAGTACTTC
CDR3 protein: CAWKRGHLGETQYF

D gene: .
J gene: TRBJ1-6
V gene: TRBV5-1
clone size: .
CDR3 DNA: TGCGCCAGCAGCCCGGGGTCTAATTCACCCCTCCACTTT
CDR3 protein: CASSPGSNSPLHF

D gene: .
J gene: TRBJ1-2
V gene: TRBV13
clone size: .
CDR3 DNA: TGTGCCAGCAGCTTATTCCGGGGGGACTATGGCTACACCTTC
CDR3 protein: CASSLFRGDYGYTF

D gene: .
J gene: TRBJ2-7
V gene: TRBV7-9
clone size: .
CDR3 DNA: TGTGCCAGCAGCTTAGAAAGCTCCTACGAGCAGTACTTC
CDR3 protein: CASSLESSYEQYF

D gene: TRBD1
J gene: TRBJ1-2
V gene: TRBV19
clone size: .
CDR3 DNA: TGTGCCAGTGTGCCAGGGGCAGGGGGTTTTGGCTACACCTTC
CDR3 protein: CASVPGAGGFGYTF

D gene: .
J gene: TRBJ1-1
V gene: TRBV7-9
clone size: few
CDR3 DNA: TGTGCCAGCAGCTGGAGAGAAGGGGCTTTCTTT
CDR3 protein: CASSWREGAFF

D gene: TRBD1
J gene: TRBJ2-7
V gene: TRBV10-2
clone size: .
CDR3 DNA: TGCGCCAGCAGGTCTCGGGACAGTTACTACGAGCAGTACTTC
CDR3 protein: CASRSRDSYYEQYF

D gene: .
J gene: TRBJ1-5
V gene: TRBV10-3
clone size: few
CDR3 DNA: TGTGCCATCAATGGGGATAGCAATCAGCCCCAGCATTTT
CDR3 protein: CAINGDSNQPQHF

D gene: .
J gene: TRBJ2-2
V gene: TRBV19
clone size: few
CDR3 DNA: TGTGCCAGTAGATTAGGGGTACAGGCGAACACCGGGGAGCTGTTTTTT
CDR3 protein: CASRLGVQANTGELFF

D gene: TRBD1
J gene: TRBJ2-7
V gene: TRBV7-6
clone size: .
CDR3 DNA: TGTGCCAGCAGCTTGACAGGGGAAAGGAACGAGCAGTACTTC
CDR3 protein: CASSLTGERNEQYF

D gene: .
J gene: TRBJ2-1
V gene: TRBV9
clone size: .
CDR3 DNA: TGTGCCAGCAGCCCCCCCTCCTACAATGAGCAGTTCTTC
CDR3 protein: CASSPPSYNEQFF

D gene: .
J gene: TRBJ1-2
V gene: TRBV6-6
clone size: .
CDR3 DNA: TGTGCCAGCAGTTACCTGCGTGGAGGCTACACCTTC
CDR3 protein: CASSYLRGGYTF

D gene: TRBD1
J gene: TRBJ2-7
V gene: TRBV4-1
clone size: .
CDR3 DNA: TGCGCCAGCAGCCAATCACCGGGACAGGGGTCTGGAGAGCAGTACTTC
CDR3 protein: CASSQSPGQGSGEQYF

D gene: .
J gene: TRBJ1-1
V gene: TRBV15
clone size: .
CDR3 DNA: TGTGCCACCGAAGACGGGGGCGCGTACACTGAAGCTTTCTTT
CDR3 protein: CATEDGGAYTEAFF

D gene: .
J gene: TRBJ2-1
V gene: TRBV7-9
clone size: .
CDR3 DNA: TGTGCCAGCAGCCGACTATTGGACAATGAGCAGTTCTTC
CDR3 protein: CASSRLLDNEQFF

D gene: TRBD1
J gene: TRBJ2-5
V gene: TRBV27
clone size: .
CDR3 DNA: TGTGCCAGCAGTTTAGCCAGGGGGCGGGAGACCCAGTACTTC
CDR3 protein: CASSLARGRETQYF

D gene: .
J gene: TRBJ1-2
V gene: TRBV5-4
clone size: .
CDR3 DNA: TGTGCCAGCAGCTTGGAGTCGGCTGGAGCCTATGGCTACACCTTC
CDR3 protein: CASSLESAGAYGYTF

D gene: .
J gene: TRBJ1-1
V gene: TRBV29-1
clone size: many
CDR3 DNA: TGCAGCGTTTTCCGGACGGAGAACACTGAAGCTTTCTTT
CDR3 protein: CSVFRTENTEAFF

D gene: TRBD1
J gene: TRBJ1-3
V gene: TRBV18
clone size: .
CDR3 DNA: TGTGCCAGCTCACCTGGGACAGGGGTTGGAAACACCATATATTTT
CDR3 protein: CASSPGTGVGNTIYF

D gene: TRBD1
J gene: TRBJ2-7
V gene: TRBV7-9
clone size: .
CDR3 DNA: TGTGCCAGCAGCGCTCCGCGGGACAGGGGGCCAGTGAGTTACGAGCAGTACTTC
CDR3 protein: CASSAPRDRGPVSYEQYF

D gene: TRBD1
J gene: TRBJ2-7
V gene: TRBV15
clone size: .
CDR3 DNA: TGTGCCACCAGCAGAGAAGTCGTAGGGACAGGGATAAGACACGAGCAGTACTTC
CDR3 protein: CATSREVVGTGIRHEQYF

D gene: .
J gene: TRBJ2-5
V gene: TRBV7-6
clone size: few
CDR3 DNA: TGTGCCAGCAGCTTAATACGAGAGACCCAGTACTTC
CDR3 protein: CASSLIRETQYF

D gene: TRBD2
J gene: TRBJ2-1
V gene: TRBV5-1
clone size: .
CDR3 DNA: TGCGCCAGCAGCTTGTTAACTAGCGGGGTCGATGAGCAGTTCTTC
CDR3 protein: CASSLLTSGVDEQFF

D gene: .
J gene: TRBJ1-1
V gene: TRBV9
clone size: .
CDR3 DNA: TGTGCCAGCAGCGTAGGTTATGGAGGCACTGAAGCTTTCTTT
CDR3 protein: CASSVGYGGTEAFF

D gene: .
J gene: TRBJ1-6
V gene: TRBV30
clone size: .
CDR3 DNA: TGTGCCTGGAGTGTGGGGACCCAGAATTCACCCCTCCACTTT
CDR3 protein: CAWSVGTQNSPLHF

D gene: TRBD1
J gene: TRBJ1-2
V gene: TRBV2
clone size: .
CDR3 DNA: TGTGCCAGCAGCGCGGGACAGGGGGCGAGGTATGGCTACACCTTC
CDR3 protein: CASSAGQGARYGYTF

D gene: .
J gene: TRBJ1-1
V gene: TRBV7-6
clone size: .
CDR3 DNA: TGTGCCAGCAGCTTAGCGGTTGGGGGGAACACTGAAGCTTTCTTT
CDR3 protein: CASSLAVGGNTEAFF

D gene: TRBD1
J gene: TRBJ2-7
V gene: TRBV9
clone size: once
CDR3 DNA: TGTGCCAGCAGCGTAGGGACAGGTTCCTCCTACGAGCAGTACTTC
CDR3 protein: CASSVGTGSSYEQYF

D gene: .
J gene: TRBJ1-6
V gene: TRBV18
clone size: .
CDR3 DNA: TGTGCCAGCTCACCAGGGAGGCCCCAAGTAGGTAATTCACCCCTCCACTTT
CDR3 protein: CASSPGRPQVGNSPLHF

D gene: .
J gene: TRBJ2-7
V gene: TRBV6-5
clone size: .
CDR3 DNA: TGTGCCAGCAGTTACACGGGCGGAGGGGCCTACGAGCAGTACTTC
CDR3 protein: CASSYTGGGAYEQYF

D gene: .
J gene: TRBJ2-5
V gene: TRBV19
clone size: .
CDR3 DNA: TGTGCCAGTAGTAAAGCAGGAGGCGAGACCCAGTACTTC
CDR3 protein: CASSKAGGETQYF

D gene: .
J gene: TRBJ2-3
V gene: TRBV2
clone size: many
CDR3 DNA: TGTGCCAGCAGAACCGGGACTCCCGCGGATACGCAGTATTTT
CDR3 protein: CASRTGTPADTQYF

D gene: .
J gene: TRBJ2-5
V gene: TRBV19
clone size: once
CDR3 DNA: TGTGCCAGTAGTATCGGGCCAGGGGCCCCCCCGGACCAGTACTTC
CDR3 protein: CASSIGPGAPPDQYF

D gene: .
J gene: TRBJ1-5
V gene: TRBV7-2
clone size: few
CDR3 DNA: TGTGCCAGCAGCCCCCAGGGGTTTAGCAATCAGCCCCAGCATTTT
CDR3 protein: CASSPQGFSNQPQHF

D gene: TRBD1
J gene: TRBJ1-2
V gene: TRBV14
clone size: .
CDR3 DNA: TGTGCCAGCAGCCCCGGGACAGGGGGTGGCTACACCTTC
CDR3 protein: CASSPGTGGGYTF

D gene: TRBD1
J gene: TRBJ2-5
V gene: TRBV6-5
clone size: .
CDR3 DNA: TGTGCCAGCAGCACTGACAGGGGGCGAGAGACCCAGTACTTC
CDR3 protein: CASSTDRGRETQYF

D gene: TRBD1
J gene: TRBJ2-2
V gene: TRBV7-7
clone size: .
CDR3 DNA: TGTGCCAGCAGCCCTTCGACAGGGACGACTACCGGGGAGCTGTTTTTT
CDR3 protein: CASSPSTGTTTGELFF

D gene: TRBD1
J gene: TRBJ1-3
V gene: TRBV4-1
clone size: .
CDR3 DNA: TGCGCCAGCAGCCAAGCTGATACAGGGGGCAGGAATGGAAACACCATATATTTT
CDR3 protein: CASSQADTGGRNGNTIYF

D gene: .
J gene: TRBJ2-7
V gene: TRBV16
clone size: few
CDR3 DNA: TGTGCCAGCAGCCAACGATACGAGCAGTACTTC
CDR3 protein: CASSQRYEQYF

D gene: .
J gene: TRBJ2-7
V gene: TRBV9
clone size: .
CDR3 DNA: TGTGCCAGCAGCGGTTCCGGCTACGAGCAGTACTTC
CDR3 protein: CASSGSGYEQYF

D gene: TRBD1
J gene: TRBJ1-1
V gene: TRBV19
clone size: .
CDR3 DNA: TGTGCCAGTAGTATAGGGGGGACAGTGAACACTGAAGCTTTCTTT
CDR3 protein: CASSIGGTVNTEAFF

D gene: TRBD1
J gene: TRBJ1-2
V gene: TRBV6-5
clone size: .
CDR3 DNA: TGTGCCAGCAGTTACGGACAGGGGATTGGTGGCTACACCTTC
CDR3 protein: CASSYGQGIGGYTF